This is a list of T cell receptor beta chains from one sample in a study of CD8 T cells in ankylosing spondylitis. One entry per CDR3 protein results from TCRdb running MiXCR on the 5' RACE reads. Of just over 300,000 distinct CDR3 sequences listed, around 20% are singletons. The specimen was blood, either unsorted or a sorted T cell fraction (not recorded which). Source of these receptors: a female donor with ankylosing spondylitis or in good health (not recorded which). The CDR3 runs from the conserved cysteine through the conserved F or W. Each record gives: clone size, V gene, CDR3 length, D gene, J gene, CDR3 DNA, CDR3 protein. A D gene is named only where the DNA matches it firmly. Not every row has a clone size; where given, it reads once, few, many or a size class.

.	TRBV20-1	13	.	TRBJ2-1	TGCAGTGCTAGATACCCCCAATACAATGAGCAGTTCTTC	CSARYPQYNEQFF
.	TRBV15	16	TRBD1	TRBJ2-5	TGTGCCACCAGCAGAGCTCTCGGACAGGCCCAAGGGACCCAGTACTTC	CATSRALGQAQGTQYF
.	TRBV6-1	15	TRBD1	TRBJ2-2	TGTGCCAGCAGTCGCGCAACCCACAGGGGCGGGGAGCTGTTTTTT	CASSRATHRGGELFF
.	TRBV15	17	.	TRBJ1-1	TGTGCCACCAGCGGCTCTGCGGCCTCCTTAATGAACACTGAAGCTTTCTTT	CATSGSAASLMNTEAFF
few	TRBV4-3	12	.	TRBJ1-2	TGCGCCAGCAGCCCCGGGACGAGGGGCTACACCTTC	CASSPGTRGYTF
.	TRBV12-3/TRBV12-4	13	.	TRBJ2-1	TGTGCCAGCGGGGGGATCCCCCGGAATGAGCAGTTCTTC	CASGGIPRNEQFF
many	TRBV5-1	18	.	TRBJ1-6	TGCGCCAGCAGCCCTGCGGTTGGTGCCCAGGGCAGGAATTCACCCCTCCACTTT	CASSPAVGAQGRNSPLHF
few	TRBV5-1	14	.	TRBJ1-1	TGCGCCAGCAGCTTGGTCGGATTGAACACTGAAGCTTTCTTT	CASSLVGLNTEAFF
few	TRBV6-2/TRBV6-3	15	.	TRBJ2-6	TGTGCCAGCAGTAGTTCAGGGTTTGGGGCCAACGTCCTGACTTTC	CASSSSGFGANVLTF
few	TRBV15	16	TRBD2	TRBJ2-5	TGTGCCACCAGCAGTGGTGGGAGGGCCGGTGTAGAGACCCAGTACTTC	CATSSGGRAGVETQYF
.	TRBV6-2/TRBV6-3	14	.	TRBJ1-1	TGTGCCAGCAGTTACGGGGCGGGGAACACTGAAGCTTTCTTT	CASSYGAGNTEAFF
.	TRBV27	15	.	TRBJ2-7	TGTGCCAGCAGTTTTCGGCGACTAGGACGCTACGAGCAGTACTTC	CASSFRRLGRYEQYF
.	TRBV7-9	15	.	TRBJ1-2	TGTGCCAGCAGTCACCGGAGAGGGTCTGTCTATGGCTACACCTTC	CASSHRRGSVYGYTF
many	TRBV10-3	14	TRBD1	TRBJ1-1	TGTGCCATCAGTGTCAACAGGGGGAACACTGAAGCTTTCTTT	CAISVNRGNTEAFF
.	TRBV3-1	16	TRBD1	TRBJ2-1	TGTGCCAGCAGCGCATTGGGCCGGGACAGGGGTCATGAGCAGTTCTTC	CASSALGRDRGHEQFF
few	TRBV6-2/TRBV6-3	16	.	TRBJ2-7	TGTGCCAGCAGCCCCGGGAAGGGCCACAATTCCTACGAGCAGTACTTC	CASSPGKGHNSYEQYF
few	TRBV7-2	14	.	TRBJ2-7	TGTGCCAGCAGCTTAACGGATGGTCCCTACGAGCAGTACTTC	CASSLTDGPYEQYF
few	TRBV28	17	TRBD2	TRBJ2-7	TGTGCCAGCAGTTTATACGGGTTGCGGGGGGGGTCCTACGAGCAGTACTTC	CASSLYGLRGGSYEQYF
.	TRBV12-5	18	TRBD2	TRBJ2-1	TGTGCTAGTGGTTTTATAGGACTAGCGGGGATAACTATCAATGAGCAGTTCTTC	CASGFIGLAGITINEQFF
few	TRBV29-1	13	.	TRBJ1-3	TGCAGCGTTGAGGTTATCTCTGGAAACACCATATATTTT	CSVEVISGNTIYF
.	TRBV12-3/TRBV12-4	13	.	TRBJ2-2	TGTGCCAGCACCCAGCGGGCCACCGGGGAGCTGTTTTTT	CASTQRATGELFF
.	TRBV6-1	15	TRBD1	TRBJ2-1	TGTGCCAGCAGTGCACAGGGGGCTCGGTCCAATGAGCAGTTCTTC	CASSAQGARSNEQFF
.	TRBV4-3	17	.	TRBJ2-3	TGCGCCAGCAGCCAAGATCCGGGACCCAAGGGAGCAGATACGCAGTATTTT	CASSQDPGPKGADTQYF
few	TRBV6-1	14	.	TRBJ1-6	TGTGCCAGCACCAGGAGCTCCTATAATTCACCCCTCCACTTT	CASTRSSYNSPLHF
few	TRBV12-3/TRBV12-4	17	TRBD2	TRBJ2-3	TGTGCCAGCAGAAACGGACTAGCGGGAGGGGGGGCAGATACGCAGTATTTT	CASRNGLAGGGADTQYF
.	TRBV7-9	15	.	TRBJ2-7	TGTGCCAGCAGCCCCACCCTAGGGGGGCCCCTTGTGGGGTACTTC	CASSPTLGGPLVGYF